This entry features one T cell receptor (beta chain) sequence. The sample originates from a study of blood T cell repertoires in COVID-19. Study-wide context: COVID-19 samples, acute and convalescent, were from the United States, Italy and Spain.

As originally analysed: By means of reference gene primer amplification, nucleated cell counts were estimated. TCRdb's table, derived via immunoSEQ multiplex PCR, lists solely in-frame clones and lacks some. For V, J and clone size, that table is used; D and trimming come from the DNA. The sample shows hundreds of thousands of clones, around nine tenths of them seen only once. Looked up from germline, CDR1 is LNHDA and CDR2 is SQIVND (reference sequence). J was trimmed by 4 bases and V by 7 bases; bases with no gene match: 8. This CDR3 contains 15 residues. What was sequenced was peripheral blood. V and J are TRBV19 and TRBJ2-5; 11 bases match TRBD1. This sequence was found in a man in his fifties or sixties who had recovered from COVID-19. The CDR3 sequence: CASTRTGGKGETQYF. The CDR3 DNA is TGTGCCAGTACCCGGACAGGGGGCAAAGGAGAGACCCAGTACTTC.